These 11 T cell receptor beta chains share one sample of origin, sequenced in a study of cytomegalovirus exposure and HLA in healthy donors. PCR was performed using 60 Vbeta and 13 Jbeta primers. The data were produced by immunoSEQ multiplex PCR, yet TCRdb's version contains in-frame clones alone and is incomplete. This sample has about 160,000 clones, with around four fifths found just once. The sequencing input was PBMCs. These receptor sequences come from a man aged 45-65 years in good health and CMV-seropositive.

The chain joins TRBV10-3 to TRBJ1-5; no clear D gene. Trimming stripped 2 bases from V and 0 bases from J, with 8 bases between. Germline values: CDR1 ENHRY, CDR2 SYGVKD. This CDR3 contains 15 residues. The CDR3 DNA follows: TGTGCCATCAGTGAGGAGGGTACTAGCAATCAGCCCCAGCATTTT. Protein product: CAISEEGTSNQPQHF.

The chain uses TRBV29-1 and TRBJ1-2, with 8 bases matching TRBD1. V lost 6 bases, J lost 4 bases, and 10 bases stayed unmatched. Germline V gene data show CDR1 as SQVTM and CDR2 as ANQGSEA. There are 14 residues in the CDR3. The CDR3 region is CSVERQGRPYGYTF. The DNA of the CDR3 is TGCAGCGTCGAACGACAGGGGAGACCCTATGGCTACACCTTC.

The gene calls are TRBV27 and TRBJ1-5; D is uncertain. In germline, CDR1 is MNHEY, CDR2 SMNVEV (reference sequence). Trimming removed 5 bases at V and 0 bases at J, with 5 bases between. CDR3 length: 13 residues. CDR3 amino acids: CASSTYSNQPQHF. CDR3 DNA: TGTGCCAGCAGTACATATAGCAATCAGCCCCAGCATTTT.

This clone is a singleton in its sample. The chain carries TRBV11-2 and TRBJ2-7; maybe TRBD2 (5 bases). This CDR3 spans 14 amino acids. The germline gives CDR1 SGHAT, CDR2 FQNNGV. The germline V and J ends were trimmed by 5 bases and 0 bases, with 11 bases remaining between them. The CDR3 spells CASSVGLASYEQYF. CDR3 nucleotides: TGTGCCAGCAGCGTAGGGCTAGCCTCCTACGAGCAGTACTTC.

This clone is a singleton in its sample. This chain links TRBV5-1 with TRBJ2-2; the D gene is possibly TRBD2 (6 bases). Trimming left V 0 bases short and J 5 bases short, with 11 bases between. The CDR3 extends over 15 amino acids. Germline V gives CDR1 SGHRS, CDR2 YFSETQ. CDR3 loop: CASSLEGGGTGELFF. CDR3 coding DNA: TGCGCCAGCAGCTTGGAAGGTGGGGGGACCGGGGAGCTGTTTTTT.

This clone was detected only once. The chain joins TRBV29-1 to TRBJ2-3; 10 bases are a match to TRBD2. J lost 3 bases, V lost 5 bases, and 5 bases had no gene match. CDR3 length: 14 residues. CDR1 is SQVTM and CDR2 is ANQGSEA in the germline V gene. The CDR3 region has the DNA TGCAGCGTTAGGACTAGCGGAGGGACAGATACGCAGTATTTT. Its translation: CSVRTSGGTDTQYF.

V and J are TRBV5-4 and TRBJ1-4; D is uncertain. V lost 0 bases to trimming and J lost 4 bases, with 13 bases between them. Germline CDR1 and CDR2: SGHNT and YYREEE (reference sequence). This CDR3 spans 16 amino acids. This chain's CDR3 is CASSLGGQLGNEKLFF. CDR3 sequence (DNA): TGTGCCAGCAGCTTGGGAGGGCAGCTCGGTAATGAAAAACTGTTTTTT.

This chain links TRBV6-1 with TRBJ1-1; tentatively, D is TRBD1 (5 bases). The ends were cut back, 7 bases at V and 4 bases at J, with 19 bases in the middle. The CDR3 loop spans 15 amino acids. Germline-derived CDR1 and CDR2 are MNHNS and SASEGT. The CDR3 nucleotides read TGTGCCAGCACCCAAGCGAAGCGGGGGGGCACTGAAGCTTTCTTT. It specifies CASTQAKRGGTEAFF.

The chain recombines TRBV5-3 with TRBJ1-2; TRBD1 matches at 8 bases. TRBV5-3 is designated an ORF whose function remains uncertain. The V and J ends lost 3 bases and 4 bases, in that order; junction bases with no gene match: 5. This CDR3 comprises 14 residues. This chain's CDR3 is CARSSDRGAYGYTF. Here the CDR3 DNA reads TGTGCCAGAAGCTCCGACAGGGGAGCCTATGGCTACACCTTC.

The J gene is TRBJ1-2, the V gene TRBV12-5; no firm D call. The V gene lost 6 bases and the J gene lost 3 bases, with 8 bases spanning the gap. This CDR3 has 12 residues. From germline, CDR1 is LGHNT and CDR2 FRNRAP. This CDR3 is CASGEGYYGYTF. CDR3 sequence (DNA): TGTGCTAGTGGGGAGGGTTACTATGGCTACACCTTC.

The chain employs TRBV18 and TRBJ2-1; the match to TRBD2 covers 12 bases. The ends lost 5 bases at V and 8 bases at J; junction bases unmatched: 13. The CDR3 sequence is 17 residues long. The germline CDR1 and CDR2 sequences are KGHSH and LQKENI. In DNA form, the CDR3 reads TGTGCCAGCTCAGATCCGAAGGGACTAGCGGGTATCTATGAGCAGTTCTTC. It codes for CASSDPKGLAGIYEQFF.